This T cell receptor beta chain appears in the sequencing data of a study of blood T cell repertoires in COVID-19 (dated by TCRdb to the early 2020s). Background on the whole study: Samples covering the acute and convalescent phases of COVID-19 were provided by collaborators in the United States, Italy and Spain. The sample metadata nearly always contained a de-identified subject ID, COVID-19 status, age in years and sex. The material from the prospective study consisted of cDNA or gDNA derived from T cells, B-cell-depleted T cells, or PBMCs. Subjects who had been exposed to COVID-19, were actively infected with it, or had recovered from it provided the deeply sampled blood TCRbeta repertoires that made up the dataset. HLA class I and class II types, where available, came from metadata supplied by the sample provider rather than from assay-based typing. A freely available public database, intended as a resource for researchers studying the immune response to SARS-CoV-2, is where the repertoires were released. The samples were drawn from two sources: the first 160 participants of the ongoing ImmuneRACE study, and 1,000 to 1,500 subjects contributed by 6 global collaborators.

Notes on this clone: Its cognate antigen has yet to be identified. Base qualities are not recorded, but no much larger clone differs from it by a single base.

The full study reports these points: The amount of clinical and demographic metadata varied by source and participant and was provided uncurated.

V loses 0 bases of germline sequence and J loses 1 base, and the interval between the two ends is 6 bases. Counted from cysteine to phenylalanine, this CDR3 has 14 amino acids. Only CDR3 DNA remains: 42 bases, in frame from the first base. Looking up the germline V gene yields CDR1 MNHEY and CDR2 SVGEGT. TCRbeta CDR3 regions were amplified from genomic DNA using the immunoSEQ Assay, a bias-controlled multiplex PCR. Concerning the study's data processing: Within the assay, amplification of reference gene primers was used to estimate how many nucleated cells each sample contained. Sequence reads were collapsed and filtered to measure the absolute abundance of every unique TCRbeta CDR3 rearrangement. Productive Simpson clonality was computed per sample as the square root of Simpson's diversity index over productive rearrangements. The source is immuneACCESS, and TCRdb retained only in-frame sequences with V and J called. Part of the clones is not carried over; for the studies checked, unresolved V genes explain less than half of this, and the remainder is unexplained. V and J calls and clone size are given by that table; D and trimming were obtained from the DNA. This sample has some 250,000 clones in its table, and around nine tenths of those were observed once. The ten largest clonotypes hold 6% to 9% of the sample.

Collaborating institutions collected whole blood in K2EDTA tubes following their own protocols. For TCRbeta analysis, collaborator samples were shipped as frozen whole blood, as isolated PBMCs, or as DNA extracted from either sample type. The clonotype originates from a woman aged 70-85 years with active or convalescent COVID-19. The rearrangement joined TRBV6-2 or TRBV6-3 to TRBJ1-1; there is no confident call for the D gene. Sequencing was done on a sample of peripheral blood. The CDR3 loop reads CASSYSLANTEAFF. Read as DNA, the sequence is TGTGCCAGCAGTTACTCGTTGGCGAACACTGAAGCTTTCTTT.